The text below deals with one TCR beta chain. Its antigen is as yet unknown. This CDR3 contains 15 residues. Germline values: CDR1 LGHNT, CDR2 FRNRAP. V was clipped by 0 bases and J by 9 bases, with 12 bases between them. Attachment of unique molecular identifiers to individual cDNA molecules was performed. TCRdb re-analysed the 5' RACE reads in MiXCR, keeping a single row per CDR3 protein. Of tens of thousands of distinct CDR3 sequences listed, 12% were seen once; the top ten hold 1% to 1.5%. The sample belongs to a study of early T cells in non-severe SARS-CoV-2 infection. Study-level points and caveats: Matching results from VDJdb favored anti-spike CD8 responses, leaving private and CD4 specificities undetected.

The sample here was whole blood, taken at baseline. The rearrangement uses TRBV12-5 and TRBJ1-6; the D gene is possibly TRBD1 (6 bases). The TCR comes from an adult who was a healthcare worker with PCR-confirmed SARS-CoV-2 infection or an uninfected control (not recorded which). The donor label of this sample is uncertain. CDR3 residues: CASGLVPGDFSPLHF. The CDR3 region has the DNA TGTGCTAGTGGTTTGGTACCAGGGGATTTTTCACCCCTCCACTTT.